Shown below are 29 T cell receptor beta chains from a single sample sequenced in a study of CD8 T cells in Susac syndrome. The RNA, roughly 0.5 to 1 ug, was put through reverse transcription using random hexamers. TCRdb independently ran MiXCR on the immunoSEQ multiplex PCR reads; one entry per CDR3 protein. The repertoire holds approximately 170,000 distinct CDR3 sequences, approximately 90% seen once, with more than 0.07% in the top ten. Sequencing input: CD4+ T cells from PBMCs. Every receptor here comes from a human donor in good health.

The chain recombines TRBV5-1 with TRBJ2-2; D is undetermined. Germline CDR1 SGHRS, CDR2 YFSETQ. The ends were cut back, 3 bases at V and 3 bases at J, with 6 bases in the middle. The CDR3 extends over 13 amino acids. DNA for the CDR3: TGCGCCAGCAGCTCTTCGGACACCGGGGAGCTGTTTTTT. It translates to CASSSSDTGELFF.

The V and J genes are TRBV30 and TRBJ2-2; a possible D gene is TRBD2 (7 bases). The CDR3 length is 13 residues. V was cut by 7 bases and J by 6 bases, with 15 bases left in between. The germline V gene has CDR1 GTSNPN and CDR2 SVGIG (reference sequence). As DNA, the CDR3 is TGTGCCTACTCCGGCGGGGGCCCCGGGGAGCTGTTTTTT. Protein product: CAYSGGGPGELFF.

Only a few counts were recorded for this clonotype. The chain is built from TRBV29-1 and TRBJ2-5; weak D call: TRBD1 (7 bases). The CDR3 has 14 residues. V lost 5 bases and J lost 5, with 18 bases in between. The germline V gene has CDR1 SQVTM and CDR2 ANQGSEA. The CDR3: CSVSWTGGGETQYF. For the CDR3, the DNA is TGCAGCGTTTCCTGGACAGGTGGAGGGGAGACCCAGTACTTC.

This clonotype showed up just once. The rearrangement links TRBV5-1 to TRBJ2-7, with D perhaps given as TRBD1 or TRBD2 (5 bases each). V lost 7 bases, J lost 6 bases, and 14 bases lay in between. This CDR3 comprises 12 residues. Germline CDR1 reads SGHRS; CDR2 reads YFSETQ. CDR3 region: CASSNGGSEQYF. Written as DNA, the CDR3 is TGCGCCAGCTCCAATGGGGGAAGCGAGCAGTACTTC.

This rearrangement joins TRBV3-1 to TRBJ1-1; no reliable D call. Germline lookup yields CDR1 LGHDT and CDR2 YNNKEL (reference sequence). V was cut by 3 bases and J by 5 bases, with 10 bases left in between. CDR3 size: 13 residues. This CDR3 is CASSHLGGTEAFF. In nucleotides, the CDR3 is TGTGCCAGCAGCCATTTGGGTGGGACTGAAGCTTTCTTT.

The V call is TRBV5-4, the J call TRBJ1-6; D not resolved. The germline V gene has CDR1 SGHNT and CDR2 YYREEE (reference sequence). This CDR3 is 14 amino acids long. The germline V and J ends were trimmed by 0 bases and 8 bases, with 9 bases remaining between them. CDR3 coding DNA: TGTGCCAGCAGCTTGGATCTTACGTATTCACCCCTCCACTTT. Translating it yields CASSLDLTYSPLHF.

V is TRBV6-7 and J is TRBJ2-2; D could derive from TRBD1 or TRBD2 (5 bases each). TRBV6-7 is given ORF status, its function remaining uncertain. Trimming took off 2 bases at V and 4 bases at J, with 17 bases between the two ends. The CDR3 extends over 17 amino acids. CDR3 protein: CASSYGEKRGGTGELFF. The CDR3 nucleotides are TGTGCCAGCAGTTACGGTGAGAAGAGGGGCGGCACCGGGGAGCTGTTTTTT.

The chain carries TRBV28 and TRBJ2-7; TRBD1 aligns across 7 bases. The CDR3 runs 12 residues. Germline V gene data show CDR1 as MDHEN and CDR2 as SYDVKM. The trim removed 8 bases at V and 3 bases at J, leaving 4 bases unmatched. The CDR3 loop reads CASRQGIYEQYF. In nucleotides, the CDR3 is TGTGCCAGCCGACAGGGTATCTACGAGCAGTACTTC.

As to this clonotype: Lacking the conserved final phenylalanine or tryptophan, this CDR3 likely reflects a read error. The rearrangement uses TRBV20-1 and TRBJ2-4; D is ambiguous. The CDR3 totals 14 residues. CDR1 and CDR2 from the germline V gene are DFQATT and SNEGSKA (reference sequence). V was clipped by 0 bases and J by 7 bases, with 13 bases between them. The CDR3 is CSARDLGYGNIQYL. The CDR3 DNA sequence: TGCAGTGCTAGAGATTTAGGGTATGGGAACATTCAGTACCTC.

The CDR3, as DNA: TGTGCCAGCTCACAGGGGACTAGCAACAATGAGCAGTTCTTC. This sequence encodes CASSQGTSNNEQFF. V and J are TRBV18 and TRBJ2-1; TRBD2 agrees at 9 bases. This CDR3 has 14 residues. Trimming at V came to 4 bases and at J to 5 bases, leaving 3 bases not matched to a gene. The germline CDR1 and CDR2 sequences are KGHSH and LQKENI.

The chain employs TRBV2 and TRBJ2-1; D not certain. V was trimmed by 7 bases and J by 5 bases, leaving 9 bases between them. This CDR3 is 12 amino acids long. Germline V lookup: CDR1 SNHLY, CDR2 FYNNEI. CDR3 in amino acids: CASTLTNNEQFF. The CDR3 nucleotides are TGTGCCAGCACCTTAACAAACAATGAGCAGTTCTTC.

This chain joins TRBV5-1 and TRBJ1-1; tentative D call: TRBD1 (6 bases). Germline values: CDR1 SGHRS, CDR2 YFSETQ. Deletions cut 0 bases from V and 5 bases from J, with 14 bases between. The CDR3 runs to 15 residues. CDR3 protein: CASSLGTARHTEAFF. CDR3 bases: TGCGCCAGCAGCTTGGGGACAGCCCGTCATACTGAAGCTTTCTTT.

The genes are TRBV30 and TRBJ2-7, with a tentative D call TRBD1 (6 bases). Germline assignment: CDR1 GTSNPN and CDR2 SVGIG (reference sequence). The V and J ends lost 4 bases and 2 bases respectively, with 9 bases between them. CDR3 length: 12 amino acids. CDR3 sequence (DNA): TGTGCCTGGACCGGACAGACCTACGAGCAGTACTTC. It encodes CAWTGQTYEQYF.

The genes are TRBV3-1 and TRBJ2-2; weak D call: TRBD2 (5 bases). Trimming removed 6 bases from V and 0 bases from J, with 8 bases in between. Germline CDR1 and CDR2: LGHDT and YNNKEL (reference sequence). CDR3 length: 14 amino acids. The CDR3 here is CASRGGPNTGELFF. The CDR3 DNA reads as TGTGCCAGCAGAGGAGGACCGAACACCGGGGAGCTGTTTTTT. The variable domain in full, completed from reference TRBV3-1 and TRBJ2-2, reads DTAVSQTPKYLVTQMGNDKSIKCEQNLGHDTMYWYKQDSKKFLKIMFSYNNKELIINETVPNRFSPKSPDKAHLNLHINSLELGDSAVYFCASRGGPNTGELFFGEGSRLTVL.

The chain couples TRBV18 to TRBJ2-5; 10 bases are shared with TRBD1. The CDR3 loop spans 15 amino acids. CDR1 is KGHSH, CDR2 LQKENI, per germline. V was pared by 5 bases and J by 4 bases, with 7 bases of the junction left unmatched. DNA for the CDR3: TGTGCCAGCTCAACGGGACAGGGGTTAGGAGAGACCCAGTACTTC. It encodes CASSTGQGLGETQYF.

The gene calls are TRBV20-1 and TRBJ1-5, with a tentative D call TRBD1 (5 bases). CDR3 size: 13 residues. Trimming shortened V by 6 bases and J by 3 bases, and 12 bases separated the two germline ends. The germline CDR1 and CDR2 sequences are DFQATT and SNEGSKA (reference sequence). CDR3 residues: CSAGGDFNQPQHF. CDR3 DNA: TGCAGTGCCGGGGGGGACTTCAATCAGCCCCAGCATTTT.

The chain carries TRBV18 and TRBJ2-5, with 9 bases aligning to TRBD1. The V and J ends lost 3 bases and 3 bases, in that order; junction bases with no gene match: 8. This CDR3 has 16 residues. Germline CDR1 and CDR2: KGHSH and LQKENI. DNA for the CDR3: TGTGCCAGCTCACCCACTGCGGGACAGGGTAAAGAGACCCAGTACTTC. Translated, it gives CASSPTAGQGKETQYF.

V is TRBV4-3 and J is TRBJ2-3; tentatively, D is TRBD1 (6 bases). The V and J ends lost 3 bases and 9 bases respectively, with 16 bases between them. The CDR3 has 14 residues. Germline CDR1 and CDR2: LGHNA and YSLEER. The CDR3: CASSQNLQGGTQYF. In DNA, the CDR3 is TGCGCCAGCAGCCAGAATTTACAGGGCGGCACGCAGTATTTT.

V gene TRBV6-2 or TRBV6-3 combines with J gene TRBJ2-6, with 8 bases matching TRBD2. This CDR3 is built from 16 residues. Germline V CDR1 and CDR2: MNHEY, SVGEGT. V lost 7 bases, J lost 0 bases, and 5 bases stayed unmatched. CDR3: CASTIAGSSGANVLTF. The CDR3 bases are TGTGCCAGCACCATAGCGGGGAGCTCTGGGGCCAACGTCCTGACTTTC.

The chain employs TRBV6-5 and TRBJ2-7, with TRBD1 matching over 7 bases. With 0 bases clipped from V and 3 bases from J, the junction kept 11 bases outside the gene matches. The CDR3 runs 17 residues. The germline V gene encodes CDR1 MNHEY and CDR2 SVGAGI. This CDR3 reads CASSYSLRQGLVYEQYF. The CDR3 DNA reads as TGTGCCAGCAGTTACTCGCTTAGACAGGGATTGGTCTACGAGCAGTACTTC.

V and J are TRBV6-1 and TRBJ1-2; TRBD1 aligns across 11 bases. The V segment lost 0 bases and the J segment 8 bases; nucleotides outside the gene matches: 11. The CDR3 is made up of 17 amino acids. Germline V gives CDR1 MNHNS, CDR2 SASEGT. CDR3 coding DNA: TGTGCCAGCAGTGAAGCGCTTCGGACAGGGGGCATTAACGGCTACACCTTC. Translation: CASSEALRTGGINGYTF.

The chain employs TRBV7-9 and TRBJ1-2; D is possibly TRBD1 (5 bases). The V gene's germline CDR1 is SEHNR and CDR2 FQNEAQ (reference sequence). There are 14 residues in the CDR3. V was trimmed by 7 bases and J by 0 bases, leaving 12 bases between them. CDR3 nucleotides: TGTGCCAGCACCCGGGGAGGGGCTAACTATGGCTACACCTTC. Its translation is CASTRGGANYGYTF.

This chain connects TRBV28 to TRBJ1-5; maybe TRBD1 (6 bases). The CDR3 has 13 residues. CDR1 is MDHEN, CDR2 SYDVKM, per germline. V dropped 6 bases and J dropped 8 bases, with 14 bases sitting between them. For the CDR3, the DNA is TGTGCCAGCAGCTCACAGGGCCCCAAGCCCCAGCATTTT. It is translated as CASSSQGPKPQHF. Full variable domain (missing parts from reference TRBV28 and TRBJ1-5): DVKVTQSSRYLVKRTGEKVFLECVQDMDHENMFWYRQDPGLGLRLIYFSYDVKMKEKGDIPEGYSVSREKKERFSLILESASTNQTSMYLCASSSQGPKPQHFGDGTRLSIL.

The chain joins TRBV6-6 to TRBJ1-1; 10 bases are a match to TRBD1. The germline V gene encodes CDR1 MNHNY and CDR2 SVGAGI (reference sequence). The J segment lost 5 bases and the V segment lost 7 bases, leaving 7 bases of the junction unmatched. This CDR3 spans 14 amino acids. CDR3 region: CASTLTGGKTEAFF. The CDR3 DNA is TGTGCCAGCACCTTGACAGGGGGCAAGACTGAAGCTTTCTTT.

J is TRBJ2-5 and V is TRBV29-1; perhaps TRBD1 as D (6 bases). Germline lookup yields CDR1 SQVTM and CDR2 ANQGSEA. The CDR3 sequence is 12 residues long. Between the trimmed V and J ends, which lost 5 bases and 4 bases, there was a span of 11 bases. The CDR3 region has the DNA TGCAGCGTTACAGAAGGGGGAGAGACCCAGTACTTC. Residues: CSVTEGGETQYF.

J is TRBJ2-1 and V is TRBV5-6; TRBD1 agrees at 7 bases. The junction had 14 bases not matched to a gene; V was cut back by 5 bases and J by 6 bases. This CDR3 spans 16 amino acids. Germline V gives CDR1 SGHDT, CDR2 YYEEEE. The DNA for the CDR3 is TGTGCCAGCAGTCTACCGGGACAGCTTCTCAGCAATGAGCAGTTCTTC. Its translation is CASSLPGQLLSNEQFF.

The V gene is TRBV7-9, the J gene TRBJ2-3; D not resolved. The germline CDR1 and CDR2 sequences are SEHNR and FQNEAQ (reference sequence). V shed 7 bases and J shed 2 bases, with 13 bases lying between them. The CDR3 length is 14 residues. CDR3 DNA sequence: TGTGCCAGCACCCTTGCAGGAAACACAGATACGCAGTATTTT. It codes for CASTLAGNTDTQYF.

The rearrangement joins TRBV19 to TRBJ2-2; 11 bases fit TRBD1. V was clipped by 4 bases and J by 5 bases; unmatched bases: 6. The germline V gene encodes CDR1 LNHDA and CDR2 SQIVND (reference sequence). This CDR3 comprises 16 residues. The CDR3 here is CASSTSGTGGTGELFF. The DNA of the CDR3 is TGTGCCAGTAGTACCTCCGGGACAGGGGGTACCGGGGAGCTGTTTTTT.

The V call is TRBV5-1, the J call TRBJ1-1; D unresolved. From germline, CDR1 is SGHRS and CDR2 YFSETQ. The V gene lost 0 bases and the J gene lost 2 bases, with 11 bases spanning the gap. CDR3 size: 15 residues. In nucleotides, the CDR3 is TGCGCCAGCAGCTTGGCGGGGATGCAAAACACTGAAGCTTTCTTT. Encoded protein: CASSLAGMQNTEAFF.